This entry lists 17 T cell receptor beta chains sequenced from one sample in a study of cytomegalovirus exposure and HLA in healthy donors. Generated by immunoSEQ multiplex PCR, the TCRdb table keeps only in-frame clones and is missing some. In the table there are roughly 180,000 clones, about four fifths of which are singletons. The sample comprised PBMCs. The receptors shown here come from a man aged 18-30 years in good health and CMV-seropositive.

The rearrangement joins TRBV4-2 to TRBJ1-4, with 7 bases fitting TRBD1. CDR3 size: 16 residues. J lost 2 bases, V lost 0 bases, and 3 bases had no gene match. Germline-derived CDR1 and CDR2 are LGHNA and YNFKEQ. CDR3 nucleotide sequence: TGTGCCAGCAGCCAAGAGACAGGGAGGACTAATGAAAAACTGTTTTTT. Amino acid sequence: CASSQETGRTNEKLFF.

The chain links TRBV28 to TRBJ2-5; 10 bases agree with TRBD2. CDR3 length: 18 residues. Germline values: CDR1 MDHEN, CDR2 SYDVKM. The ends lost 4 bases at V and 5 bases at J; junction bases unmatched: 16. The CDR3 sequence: CASSSPPLKREGRETQYF. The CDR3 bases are TGTGCCAGCAGTTCTCCTCCCCTTAAGCGGGAGGGAAGGGAGACCCAGTACTTC. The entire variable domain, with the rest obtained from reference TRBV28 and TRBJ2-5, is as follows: DVKVTQSSRYLVKRTGEKVFLECVQDMDHENMFWYRQDPGLGLRLIYFSYDVKMKEKGDIPEGYSVSREKKERFSLILESASTNQTSMYLCASSSPPLKREGRETQYFGPGTRLLVL.

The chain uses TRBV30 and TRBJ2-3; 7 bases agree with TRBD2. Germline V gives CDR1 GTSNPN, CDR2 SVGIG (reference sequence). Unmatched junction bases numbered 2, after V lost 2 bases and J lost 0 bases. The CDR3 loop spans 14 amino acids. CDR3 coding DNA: TGTGCCTGGAGTAATAGCGGGAGCACAGATACGCAGTATTTT. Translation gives CAWSNSGSTDTQYF.

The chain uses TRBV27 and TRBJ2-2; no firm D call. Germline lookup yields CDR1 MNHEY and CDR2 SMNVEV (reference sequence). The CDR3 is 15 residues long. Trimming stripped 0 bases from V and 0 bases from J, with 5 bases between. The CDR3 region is CASSLSGSNTGELFF. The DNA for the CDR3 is TGTGCCAGCAGTTTATCCGGGTCGAACACCGGGGAGCTGTTTTTT.

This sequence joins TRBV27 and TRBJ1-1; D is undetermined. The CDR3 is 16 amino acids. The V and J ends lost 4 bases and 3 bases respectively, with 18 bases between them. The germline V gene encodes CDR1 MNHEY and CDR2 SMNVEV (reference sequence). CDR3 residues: CASSYTAGSPYTEAFF. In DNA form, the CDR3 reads TGTGCCAGCAGTTACACCGCCGGGTCACCCTACACTGAAGCTTTCTTT.

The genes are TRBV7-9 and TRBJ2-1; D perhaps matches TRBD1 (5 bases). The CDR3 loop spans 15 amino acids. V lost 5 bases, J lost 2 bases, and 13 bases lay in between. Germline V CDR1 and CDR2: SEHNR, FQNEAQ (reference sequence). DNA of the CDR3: TGTGCCAGCAGCACCGACAGTGTCGCCTACAATGAGCAGTTCTTC. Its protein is CASSTDSVAYNEQFF.

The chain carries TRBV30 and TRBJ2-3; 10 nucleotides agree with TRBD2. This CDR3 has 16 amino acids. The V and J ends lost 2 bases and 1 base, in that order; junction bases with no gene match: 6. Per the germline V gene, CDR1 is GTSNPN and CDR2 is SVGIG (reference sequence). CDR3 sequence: CAWSIGSGRGTDTQYF. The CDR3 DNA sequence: TGTGCCTGGAGTATAGGGAGCGGGAGGGGCACAGATACGCAGTATTTT.

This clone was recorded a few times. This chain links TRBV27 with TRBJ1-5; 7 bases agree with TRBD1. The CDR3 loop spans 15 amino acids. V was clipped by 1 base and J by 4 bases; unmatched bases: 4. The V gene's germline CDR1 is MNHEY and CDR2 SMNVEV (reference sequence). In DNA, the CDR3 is TGTGCCAGCAGTTTATTCCGGGACAGAAATCAGCCCCAGCATTTT. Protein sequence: CASSLFRDRNQPQHF.

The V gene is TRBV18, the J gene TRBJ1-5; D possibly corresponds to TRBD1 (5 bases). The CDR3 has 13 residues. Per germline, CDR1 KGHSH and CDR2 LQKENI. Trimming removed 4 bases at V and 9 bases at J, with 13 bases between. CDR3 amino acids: CASSHTDTGPQHF. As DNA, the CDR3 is TGTGCCAGCTCACACACGGACACTGGGCCCCAGCATTTT.

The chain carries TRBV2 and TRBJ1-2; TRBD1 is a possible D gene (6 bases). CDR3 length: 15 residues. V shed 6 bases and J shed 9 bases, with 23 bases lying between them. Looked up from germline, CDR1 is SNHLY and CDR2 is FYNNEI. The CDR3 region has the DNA TGTGCCAGCAGCAACGTCACCGGGACACGAGGAAGCTACACCTTC. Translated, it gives CASSNVTGTRGSYTF.

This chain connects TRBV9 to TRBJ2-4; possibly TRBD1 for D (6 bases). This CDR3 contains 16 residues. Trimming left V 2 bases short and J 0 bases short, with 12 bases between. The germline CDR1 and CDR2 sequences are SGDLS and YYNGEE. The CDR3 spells CASSVGWGQAKNIQYF. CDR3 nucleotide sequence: TGTGCCAGCAGCGTGGGGTGGGGACAAGCCAAAAACATTCAGTACTTC.

In nucleotides, the CDR3 is TGTGCCTGGAGTAACTCAGGGAAGGGTGGCTACACCTTC. This sequence encodes CAWSNSGKGGYTF. The chain combines TRBV30 with TRBJ1-2, with D perhaps matching TRBD1 (5 bases). The CDR3 runs 13 residues. The ends were cut back, 2 bases at V and 7 bases at J, with 14 bases in the middle. Germline lookup yields CDR1 GTSNPN and CDR2 SVGIG (reference sequence).

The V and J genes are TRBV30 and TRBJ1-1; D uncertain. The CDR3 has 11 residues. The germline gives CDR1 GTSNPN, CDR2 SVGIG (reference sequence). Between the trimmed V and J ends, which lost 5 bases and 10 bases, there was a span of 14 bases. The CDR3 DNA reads TGTGCCTGGTCTGCTTCCCCAGGAGCTTTCTTT. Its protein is CAWSASPGAFF.

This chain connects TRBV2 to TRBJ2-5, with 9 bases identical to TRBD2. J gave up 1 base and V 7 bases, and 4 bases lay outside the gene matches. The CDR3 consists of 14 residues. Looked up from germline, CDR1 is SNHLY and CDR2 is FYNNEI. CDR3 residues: CASTGLASQETQYF. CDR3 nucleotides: TGTGCCAGCACCGGACTAGCGAGCCAAGAGACCCAGTACTTC.

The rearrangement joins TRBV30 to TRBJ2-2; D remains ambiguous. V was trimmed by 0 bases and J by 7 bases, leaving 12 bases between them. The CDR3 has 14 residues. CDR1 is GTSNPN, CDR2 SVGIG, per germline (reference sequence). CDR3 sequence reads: CAWSVLVPNGELFF. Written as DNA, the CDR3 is TGTGCCTGGAGTGTACTGGTGCCGAACGGGGAGCTGTTTTTT.

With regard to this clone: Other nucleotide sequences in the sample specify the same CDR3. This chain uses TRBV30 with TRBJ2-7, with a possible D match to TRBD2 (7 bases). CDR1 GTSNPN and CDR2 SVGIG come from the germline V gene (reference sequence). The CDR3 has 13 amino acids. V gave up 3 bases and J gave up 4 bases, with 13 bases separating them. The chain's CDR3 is CAWSGGRSYEQYF. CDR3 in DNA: TGTGCCTGGAGCGGGGGGCGATCTTACGAGCAGTACTTC.

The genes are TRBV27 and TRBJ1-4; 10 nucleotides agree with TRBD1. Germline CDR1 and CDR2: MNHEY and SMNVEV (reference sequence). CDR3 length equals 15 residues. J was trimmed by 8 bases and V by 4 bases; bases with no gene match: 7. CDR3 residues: CASSSRQGAWEKLFF. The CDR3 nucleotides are TGTGCCAGCAGTTCCAGACAGGGGGCCTGGGAAAAACTGTTTTTT.